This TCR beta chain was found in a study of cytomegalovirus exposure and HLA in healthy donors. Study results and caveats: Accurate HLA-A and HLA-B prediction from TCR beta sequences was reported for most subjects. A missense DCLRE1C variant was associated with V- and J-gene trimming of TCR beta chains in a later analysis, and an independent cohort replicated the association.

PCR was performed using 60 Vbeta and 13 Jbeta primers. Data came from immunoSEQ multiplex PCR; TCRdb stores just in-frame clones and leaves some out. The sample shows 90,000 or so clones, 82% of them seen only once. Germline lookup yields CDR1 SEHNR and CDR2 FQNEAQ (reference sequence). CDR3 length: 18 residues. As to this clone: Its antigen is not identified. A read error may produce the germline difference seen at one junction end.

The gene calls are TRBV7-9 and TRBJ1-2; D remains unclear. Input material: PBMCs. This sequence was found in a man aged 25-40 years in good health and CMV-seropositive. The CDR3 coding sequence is TGTTCCAGCAGCTTTACTGGGCAGGCCAGCCCGGGAGGCTATGGCTACACCTTC. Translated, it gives CSSSFTGQASPGGYGYTF.